This T cell receptor beta chain was sequenced for a study of T cell repertoires in aging, cancer and after chemotherapy. Study-level information: Clear clonal overlap appeared across healthy donor samples taken over several months to years.

Study-wide findings and caveats: In cancer patients, declining TCR diversity with age involved lost richness and lost evenness. Across the chemotherapy interval, each cancer cohort showed higher median generation probability, suggesting thymic rebound.

With V trimmed by 1 base and J by 1 base, 5 bases remained unmatched. Germline V gene sequence: CDR1 LNHNV, CDR2 YYDKDF (reference sequence). The CDR3 totals 18 residues. This clonotype rates as medium-sized. What it recognizes is unknown. Peripheral blood genomic DNA, not sorted cells or RNA, was the template. Multiplex touch-down PCR with TRB-A/B primers amplified rearranged V-D-J TRB sequences. Each CDR3 protein gets one entry after TCRdb re-called the multiplex PCR reads with MiXCR. The table lists under 15,000 distinct CDR3 sequences, about 28% of them singletons. This TCR was recovered from a human donor in good health. The donor label of this sample is uncertain. Sequencing input: blood. The chain uses TRBV15 and TRBJ2-5; TRBD2 matches 14 bases. CDR3 sequence: CATSRALGTSGGQETQYF. DNA for the CDR3: TGTGCCACCAGCAGAGCCCTCGGGACTAGCGGGGGCCAAGAGACCCAGTACTTC.